The 27 T cell receptor beta chains presented below share a single source sample, sequenced in a study of T cell changes during pregnancy in multiple sclerosis. Clones were sequenced by immunoSEQ multiplex PCR, and TCRdb holds only the in-frame ones, with some missing. Of nearly 50,000 clones in the sample, over 85% were seen once. The source material was CD4+ T cells from peripheral blood mononuclear cells, sampled in the first trimester of pregnancy. The receptors stem from a female donor with multiple sclerosis, enrolled in a pregnancy study.

This chain uses TRBV10-3 with TRBJ1-4; 7 bases map to TRBD1. Losses at the gene ends were 9 bases for V and 8 bases for J; bases not matched to a gene: 9. CDR3 length equals 13 residues. CDR1 and CDR2 from the germline V gene are ENHRY and SYGVKD. CDR3 sequence (DNA): TGTGCCATTTCTCAGGGGGTTCGAGAAAAACTGTTTTTT. It yields the protein CAISQGVREKLFF.

The chain has TRBV5-6 and TRBJ1-2; 9 positions agree with TRBD1. V dropped 4 bases and J dropped 6; count of bases not matched to a gene: 4. CDR1 and CDR2 (germline): SGHDT, YYEEEE. The CDR3 is 13 residues long. In DNA form, the CDR3 reads TGTGCCAGCAGCGACACAGGGGGCAATGGCTACACCTTC. This sequence encodes CASSDTGGNGYTF. The entire variable domain, with the rest obtained from reference TRBV5-6 and TRBJ1-2, is as follows: DAGVTQSPTHLIKTRGQQVTLRCSPKSGHDTVSWYQQALGQGPQFIFQYYEEEERQRGNFPDRFSGHQFPNYSSELNVNALLLGDSALYLCASSDTGGNGYTFGSGTRLTVV.

The chain uses TRBV18 and TRBJ1-1; the D gene is possibly TRBD1 (5 bases). V shed 6 bases and J shed 4 bases, with 12 bases lying between them. The length of the CDR3 is 13 residues. Germline loops: CDR1 KGHSH, CDR2 LQKENI. In nucleotides, the CDR3 is TGTGCCAGCTCGCCTACAGGTGGCACTGAAGCTTTCTTT. Translated, it gives CASSPTGGTEAFF.

This chain joins TRBV14 and TRBJ2-7; the D is unclear. The CDR3 extends over 13 amino acids. The germline V and J ends were trimmed by 1 base and 0 bases, with 4 bases remaining between them. Germline CDR1 SGHDN, CDR2 FVKESK. As DNA, the CDR3 is TGTGCCAGCAGCCAAGGCAGCTCCTACGAGCAGTACTTC. Its protein is CASSQGSSYEQYF.

The chain employs TRBV6-5 and TRBJ1-5; TRBD1 might be the D (5 bases). Germline V CDR1 and CDR2: MNHEY, SVGAGI. The CDR3 is 13 amino acids. Trimming shortened V by 7 bases and J by 7 bases, and 14 bases separated the two germline ends. CDR3 in DNA: TGTGCCAGCACTCCGGCGGGGGGGCAGCCCCAGCATTTT. As protein: CASTPAGGQPQHF.

J is TRBJ1-2 and V is TRBV9; the D gene is possibly TRBD1 (6 bases). Per germline, CDR1 SGDLS and CDR2 YYNGEE. CDR3 length equals 14 residues. Trimming pared 4 bases from V and 0 bases from J, leaving 10 bases between. CDR3 nucleotides: TGTGCCAGCAGCACGCGGACAGCTAACTATGGCTACACCTTC. Protein product: CASSTRTANYGYTF.

The chain carries TRBV7-8 and TRBJ2-6; a weak D match, TRBD1 (5 bases). V was pared by 5 bases and J by 4 bases, with 15 bases between. Per germline, CDR1 SGHVS and CDR2 FQNEAQ. The CDR3 runs 16 residues. The CDR3 reads CASSQRGVTGANVLTF. The CDR3 region has the DNA TGTGCCAGCAGCCAAAGGGGCGTAACAGGGGCCAACGTCCTGACTTTC.

The chain uses TRBV6-6 and TRBJ1-5; D possibly corresponds to TRBD1 (6 bases). With 5 bases removed from V and 3 bases from J, the gap between germline ends came to 11 bases. Germline CDR1 MNHNY, CDR2 SVGAGI (reference sequence). The CDR3 loop spans 14 amino acids. The CDR3 loop reads CASSKGQINQPQHF. The CDR3 DNA is TGTGCCAGCAGTAAAGGACAGATCAATCAGCCCCAGCATTTT.

This chain links TRBV6-1 with TRBJ1-5, with 7 bases lining up with TRBD1. The CDR3 runs 14 residues. Germline loops: CDR1 MNHNS, CDR2 SASEGT. J lost 4 bases, V lost 7 bases, and 7 bases had no gene match. In DNA, the CDR3 is TGTGCCAGCACCCCGACGGACAGGAATCAGCCCCAGCATTTT. Its protein is CASTPTDRNQPQHF.

The chain carries TRBV5-6 and TRBJ1-2, with D uncertain. The CDR3 is made up of 14 amino acids. Trimming shortened V by 4 bases and J by 8 bases, and 18 bases separated the two germline ends. Germline loops: CDR1 SGHDT, CDR2 YYEEEE. Written as DNA, the CDR3 is TGTGCCAGCAGCCGCTTAGCGGGTTCTATGGGCTACACCTTC. It is translated as CASSRLAGSMGYTF. Based on the CDR3 plus reference TRBV5-6 and TRBJ1-2, the full variable domain is DAGVTQSPTHLIKTRGQQVTLRCSPKSGHDTVSWYQQALGQGPQFIFQYYEEEERQRGNFPDRFSGHQFPNYSSELNVNALLLGDSALYLCASSRLAGSMGYTFGSGTRLTVV.

This rearrangement joins TRBV7-6 to TRBJ1-6; 7 nucleotides line up with TRBD1. The germline gives CDR1 SGHVS, CDR2 FNYEAQ. The CDR3 spans 16 residues. V shed 0 bases and J 7 bases; nucleotides not matched to a gene: 6. The CDR3 loop reads CASSLAWGQSNSPLHF. The CDR3 coding sequence is TGTGCCAGCAGCTTAGCGTGGGGACAGAGCAATTCACCCCTCCACTTT.

The chain employs TRBV20-1 and TRBJ2-1, with D possibly TRBD2 on 5 matching bases. The germline V gene encodes CDR1 DFQATT and CDR2 SNEGSKA (reference sequence). V was pared by 3 bases and J by 9 bases, with 9 bases between. This CDR3 is built from 11 residues. This CDR3 is CSARREREQFF. The CDR3 DNA is TGCAGTGCTAGGAGGGAGCGTGAGCAGTTCTTC.

This clone was recorded once. V gene TRBV6-5 combines with J gene TRBJ2-5, with 8 bases identical to TRBD1. V gave up 0 bases and J gave up 2 bases; unmatched junction bases: 5. This CDR3 is built from 16 residues. Germline V gene lookup returns CDR1 MNHEY and CDR2 SVGAGI. CDR3 sequence: CASSYSTGTGQETQYF. CDR3 nucleotides: TGTGCCAGCAGTTACTCGACGGGGACAGGACAAGAGACCCAGTACTTC.

CDR3 region: CASSLGGMNTEAFF. As DNA, the CDR3 is TGTGCCAGCAGTTTAGGAGGGATGAACACTGAAGCTTTCTTT. The chain employs TRBV27 and TRBJ1-1, with D unresolved. The CDR3 consists of 14 residues. From germline, CDR1 is MNHEY and CDR2 SMNVEV (reference sequence). Deletions cut 2 bases from V and 0 bases from J, with 7 bases between.

V is TRBV5-4 and J is TRBJ2-1; 9 positions match TRBD2. V gave up 3 bases and J gave up 4 bases; unmatched junction bases: 8. This CDR3 is built from 16 residues. Looked up from germline, CDR1 is SGHNT and CDR2 is YYREEE (reference sequence). In nucleotides, the CDR3 is TGTGCCAGCAGCTGGGTACTAGCGGGCCCATACAATGAGCAGTTCTTC. This codes for CASSWVLAGPYNEQFF.

The gene calls are TRBV7-2 and TRBJ2-4; 7 positions agree with TRBD2. Germline CDR1 and CDR2: SGHTA and FQGNSA. The CDR3 runs to 15 residues. V was clipped by 4 bases and J by 6 bases; unmatched bases: 9. The CDR3 DNA is TGTGCCAGCAGCTCCACCGCGAGCGGGATAAACATTCAGTACTTC. Its protein product is CASSSTASGINIQYF.

This chain links TRBV5-1 with TRBJ2-6, with D perhaps TRBD2 (5 bases). Deletions cut 6 bases from V and 4 bases from J, with 8 bases between. The CDR3 extends over 13 amino acids. Germline CDR1 and CDR2: SGHRS and YFSETQ. This chain's CDR3 is CASKEDGANVLTF. The CDR3 bases are TGCGCCAGCAAGGAGGACGGGGCCAACGTCCTGACTTTC.

The J gene is TRBJ1-5, the V gene TRBV23-1, with TRBD1 identical over 10 bases. TRBV23-1 is an ORF for which the function is uncertain. CDR3 length: 14 amino acids. J gave up 4 bases and V 6 bases, and 3 bases lay outside the gene matches. CDR3 nucleotides: TGCGCCAGCAGGGGACAGGGGCGAAATCAGCCCCAGCATTTT. Its protein is CASRGQGRNQPQHF.

V gene TRBV20-1 combines with J gene TRBJ2-7, with D possibly TRBD1 on 5 matching bases. Looked up from germline, CDR1 is DFQATT and CDR2 is SNEGSKA (reference sequence). Deletions cut 6 bases from V and 6 bases from J, with 12 bases between. CDR3 size: 11 residues. The CDR3 DNA follows: TGCAGTGCCCCAGGGTCCAGCGAGCAGTACTTC. This gives the protein CSAPGSSEQYF.

The chain employs TRBV6-6 and TRBJ2-7; 7 bases are shared with TRBD1. The germline CDR1 and CDR2 sequences are MNHNY and SVGAGI (reference sequence). Trimming removed 6 bases from V and 0 bases from J; junction bases left unmatched: 5. The CDR3 runs 14 residues. The CDR3 reads CASSRDSSSYEQYF. The CDR3 DNA reads as TGTGCCAGCAGCAGGGACAGTAGCTCCTACGAGCAGTACTTC.

This sequence joins TRBV5-4 and TRBJ1-1; 7 bases are a match to TRBD1. The V gene's germline CDR1 is SGHNT and CDR2 YYREEE (reference sequence). Trimming removed 0 bases from V and 8 bases from J; junction bases left unmatched: 1. The CDR3 loop spans 12 amino acids. The CDR3 coding sequence is TGTGCCAGCAGCTTGGAGGACAGGGAAGCTTTCTTT. Encoded protein: CASSLEDREAFF.

The genes are TRBV5-4 and TRBJ2-7; 10 bases agree with TRBD2. This CDR3 contains 12 residues. V shed 4 bases and J 7 bases; nucleotides not matched to a gene: 2. Per germline, CDR1 SGHNT and CDR2 YYREEE (reference sequence). The CDR3 loop is CASSPTSGEQYF. For the CDR3, the DNA is TGTGCCAGCAGCCCGACTAGCGGGGAGCAGTACTTC. The full variable domain, in which reference TRBV5-4 and TRBJ2-7 provide the parts outside the CDR3, is ETGVTQSPTHLIKTRGQQVTLRCSSQSGHNTVSWYQQALGQGPQFIFQYYREEENGRGNFPPRFSGLQFPNYSSELNVNALELDDSALYLCASSPTSGEQYFGPGTRLTVT.

The chain recombines TRBV27 with TRBJ2-7; D is perhaps TRBD1 (6 bases). Germline CDR1 and CDR2: MNHEY and SMNVEV (reference sequence). Trimming took 3 bases from V and 0 from J, leaving 9 bases between them. The CDR3 loop spans 14 amino acids. The CDR3: CASSLTTGSYEQYF. CDR3 DNA sequence: TGTGCCAGCAGTTTGACGACAGGCTCCTACGAGCAGTACTTC.

This rearrangement joins TRBV28 to TRBJ1-1, with 7 nucleotides matching TRBD1. Germline trimming cut 5 bases from V and 5 bases from J; bases unmatched to any gene: 5. Looked up from germline, CDR1 is MDHEN and CDR2 is SYDVKM. The CDR3 has 13 amino acids. Written as DNA, the CDR3 is TGTGCCAGCAGTAGGGACAGTCAGACTGAAGCTTTCTTT. Translated: CASSRDSQTEAFF.

The V gene is TRBV6-5, the J gene TRBJ2-7; 7 positions match TRBD1. The CDR3 loop spans 16 amino acids. The junction had 17 bases not matched to a gene; V was cut back by 3 bases and J by 9 bases. Germline V gives CDR1 MNHEY, CDR2 SVGAGI. This CDR3 is CASSYGSGGITSWQYF. CDR3 sequence (DNA): TGTGCCAGCAGTTATGGGTCAGGGGGTATCACAAGTTGGCAGTACTTC.

The rearrangement uses TRBV6-6 and TRBJ2-3, with D possibly being TRBD1 (5 bases). Trimming took 4 bases from V and 2 from J, leaving 10 bases between them. Germline V gene data show CDR1 as MNHNY and CDR2 as SVGAGI (reference sequence). The CDR3 covers 14 residues. Here the CDR3 reads CASSSGHITDTQYF. The CDR3 region has the DNA TGTGCCAGCAGTTCCGGACACATCACAGATACGCAGTATTTT.

The chain employs TRBV7-2 and TRBJ1-2, with no clear D. From germline, CDR1 is SGHTA and CDR2 FQGNSA. Trimming cost V 0 bases and J 0 bases, with 8 bases left between them. The CDR3 extends over 15 amino acids. The CDR3 spells CASSLAEGANYGYTF. The CDR3 nucleotides are TGTGCCAGCAGCTTAGCGGAAGGAGCTAACTATGGCTACACCTTC.